This T cell receptor (beta chain) was retrieved from a study of T cell responses to AZD1222 COVID-19 vaccine. This table comes from immunoSEQ multiplex PCR, and its TCRdb copy is limited to in-frame clones, with some not included. The table records about 48,000 clones, just over 85% of them present only once. Trimming cost V 1 base and J 5 bases; bases outside gene matches: 2. The CDR3 totals 15 residues. Looked up from germline, CDR1 is MNHEY and CDR2 is SVGAGI. The chain recombines TRBV6-5 with TRBJ2-2; TRBD1 aligns across 9 bases. This clonotype was obtained from an adult who received the AZD1222 COVID-19 vaccine. The sample was peripheral blood, taken 28 days after the second AZD1222 dose. CDR3 amino acids: CASSYLQGATGELFF. For the CDR3, the DNA is TGTGCCAGCAGTTACTTACAGGGGGCAACCGGGGAGCTGTTTTTT.